A selection of T cell receptor beta chains follows, all from one sample in a study of yellow fever vaccine responses in identical twins. TCRdb reprocessed the RT-PCR reads with MiXCR, giving one entry per CDR3 protein. The sample records some 35,000 distinct CDR3 sequences, 50% to 65% being singletons. The input for sequencing was T cells from blood (PBMCs), unsorted or a sorted subset (not recorded which), taken before or after yellow fever vaccination (not recorded which). The receptors were sampled from a woman in her late teens or twenties who received the yellow fever vaccine. Both conserved end residues are part of each CDR3. A D gene is named only where the DNA matches it firmly. The size entry is marked missing in some rows and otherwise reads once, few, many or a size class.

DNA | CDR3 | V | size | J | D
TGTGCCAGCAGTTTATCGACGGGAGTCGGAGCTTTCTTT | CASSLSTGVGAFF | TRBV27 | . | TRBJ1-1 | .
TGTGCCAGCAGTCAGAGTCGAAACGAGCAGTACTTC | CASSQSRNEQYF | TRBV4-2 | few | TRBJ2-7 | .
TGCAGCGGGACAGGGGTCTACAATGAGCAGTTCTTC | CSGTGVYNEQFF | TRBV29-1 | . | TRBJ2-1 | TRBD1
TGTGCCAGCAGTTACGGGACTAGCGGGAGAAGAGATACGCAGTATTTT | CASSYGTSGRRDTQYF | TRBV6-2/TRBV6-3 | . | TRBJ2-3 | TRBD2
TGTGCCAGCAGTCGGGCGCAGCCCGAGCAGTACTTC | CASSRAQPEQYF | TRBV12-3/TRBV12-4 | . | TRBJ2-7 | .
TGTGCCAGCAGCCGTACGGAGGGGCGGTCACCCCTCCACTTT | CASSRTEGRSPLHF | TRBV7-6 | once | TRBJ1-6 | .
TGTGCCAGCAGTGAATATTTGGGGAACACTGAAGCTTTCTTT | CASSEYLGNTEAFF | TRBV2 | . | TRBJ1-1 | .
TGTGCCAGCAGGGGACAACTCATGAACACTGAAGCTTTCTTT | CASRGQLMNTEAFF | TRBV2 | . | TRBJ1-1 | .
TGCAGCGTCCGCAGGGGAATCTACGAGCAGTACTTC | CSVRRGIYEQYF | TRBV29-1 | . | TRBJ2-7 | .
TGCGCCAGCAGCTTGAAGCAGGTGAACACTGAAGCTTTCTTT | CASSLKQVNTEAFF | TRBV5-1 | . | TRBJ1-1 | .
TGTGCCACCAGCAGAGTGTTCGGACAGGGGGCAGGCTACACCTTC | CATSRVFGQGAGYTF | TRBV15 | few | TRBJ1-2 | TRBD1
TGTGCCAGCAGCTTAGGTCTGTCAGCACAAGAGACCCAGTACTTC | CASSLGLSAQETQYF | TRBV11-3 | . | TRBJ2-5 | .
TGTGCCATCAGCCAGGGGAACACTGAAGCTTTCTTT | CAISQGNTEAFF | TRBV10-3 | . | TRBJ1-1 | .
TGTGCCAGCAGCAAAGTTTGGGAGCGGGAGGAATTCTTC | CASSKVWEREEFF | TRBV21-1 | few | TRBJ2-1 | .
TGCAGCGTTGGGACCGGACAGGGCAATCAGCCCCAGCATTTT | CSVGTGQGNQPQHF | TRBV29-1 | . | TRBJ1-5 | TRBD1
TGTGCCAGCAGCCAAGATGGACGATACTATGGCTACACCTTC | CASSQDGRYYGYTF | TRBV3-1 | . | TRBJ1-2 | .
TGTGCCAGCAGCTTGGATACACGTAGCGTAGCTAGCACAGATACGCAGTATTTT | CASSLDTRSVASTDTQYF | TRBV5-4 | few | TRBJ2-3 | .
TGCAGCGTATTCAGCTCTGGGGCCAACGTCCTGACTTTC | CSVFSSGANVLTF | TRBV29-1 | . | TRBJ2-6 | .
TGTGCCAGCAGTTTATACGGGGGGTCGGTCTATGGCTACACCTTC | CASSLYGGSVYGYTF | TRBV12-3/TRBV12-4 | . | TRBJ1-2 | .
TGTGCCAGCTCACGACTTGGACTAGCGGGAAGTGGGTATGAGCAGTTCTTC | CASSRLGLAGSGYEQFF | TRBV18 | . | TRBJ2-1 | TRBD2
TGCAGTCTTGGGGTACAGGGAACTGAGCAGTTCTTC | CSLGVQGTEQFF | TRBV29-1 | . | TRBJ2-1 | .
TGTGCCAGCAGCCAAGCTACTTTCACAGGACCATATTCACCCCTCCACTTT | CASSQATFTGPYSPLHF | TRBV4-2 | . | TRBJ1-6 | .
TGCAGCGTTGGGACAGGGGGCAATCAGCCCCAGCATTTT | CSVGTGGNQPQHF | TRBV29-1 | . | TRBJ1-5 | TRBD1
TGCGCCAGCAGCCTGGGAGCACTAATATCTTCGGATACGCAGTATTTT | CASSLGALISSDTQYF | TRBV4-1 | few | TRBJ2-3 | .
TGTGCCAGCAGCTCTACTCCTGAGCAGTTCTTC | CASSSTPEQFF | TRBV7-9 | . | TRBJ2-1 | .
TGCAGTGCCACGACTAGTAACGAGCAGTACTTC | CSATTSNEQYF | TRBV20-1 | . | TRBJ2-7 | .
TGTGCCAGCAGTAAGACAGGGGGCGCGACCGGGGAGCTGTTTTTT | CASSKTGGATGELFF | TRBV11-2 | . | TRBJ2-2 | TRBD1
TGTGCCAGCAGTGCGACTAGCGGGAGACGTAGTGAGCAGTTCTTC | CASSATSGRRSEQFF | TRBV7-3 | . | TRBJ2-1 | TRBD2
TGTGCCAGCAGCGTGGGCCCTAGCGGCAGTCCAGAAAATGAGCAGTTCTTC | CASSVGPSGSPENEQFF | TRBV9 | few | TRBJ2-1 | TRBD2
TGTGCCACCAGCAGAGGGGTGGCGGGGGACACAGATACGCAGTATTTT | CATSRGVAGDTDTQYF | TRBV15 | . | TRBJ2-3 | TRBD2
TGTGCCACCCAGGCGGCAAACTCCTACAATGAGCAGTTCTTC | CATQAANSYNEQFF | TRBV24-1 | few | TRBJ2-1 | .
TGTGCCAGCAGCCGACAACTAGCGCCGAACAATGAGCAGTTCTTC | CASSRQLAPNNEQFF | TRBV4-2 | . | TRBJ2-1 | TRBD2
TGTGCCAGCAGCTTAAGCCTCGACCAGCCCCAGCATTTT | CASSLSLDQPQHF | TRBV11-1 | few | TRBJ1-5 | .
TGTGCCATCAGTGAGATGCGGGAGGAGGAGCAGTACTTC | CAISEMREEEQYF | TRBV10-3 | . | TRBJ2-7 | TRBD2
TGTGCCAGCAGCGTAGTGAATTCTCGCACAGATACGCAGTATTTT | CASSVVNSRTDTQYF | TRBV9 | . | TRBJ2-3 | .
TGTGCCAGCAGCTCTCGACTAGCGGGTGTTACCGGGGAGCTGTTTTTT | CASSSRLAGVTGELFF | TRBV7-1 | . | TRBJ2-2 | TRBD2